This passage covers 13 T cell receptor beta chains from one sample sequenced in a study of early T cells in non-severe SARS-CoV-2 infection. TCRdb processed the 5' RACE reads anew with MiXCR; each CDR3 protein has one entry. Among about 100,000 distinct CDR3 sequences listed, roughly an eighth were seen once. The sample was whole blood. These receptors were collected from an adult who was a healthcare worker with PCR-confirmed SARS-CoV-2 infection or an uninfected control (not recorded which).

This clonotype showed up just a few times. The V gene is TRBV19, the J gene TRBJ1-5; perhaps TRBD1 as D (5 bases). The CDR3 extends over 17 amino acids. V was clipped by 5 bases and J by 1 base, with 18 bases between them. The germline gives CDR1 LNHDA, CDR2 SQIVND (reference sequence). This chain's CDR3 is CASSPPGPLGSNQPQHF. The CDR3 nucleotides read TGTGCCAGTAGTCCCCCGGGACCTCTAGGGAGCAATCAGCCCCAGCATTTT.

This clonotype was picked up many times. The chain links TRBV11-2 to TRBJ2-6, with unresolved D. Between the trimmed V and J ends, which lost 4 bases and 0 bases, there was a span of 7 bases. The CDR3 extends over 15 amino acids. Germline loops: CDR1 SGHAT, CDR2 FQNNGV. CDR3 in amino acids: CASSYTVSGANVLTF. In nucleotides, the CDR3 is TGTGCCAGCAGCTACACGGTCTCTGGGGCCAACGTCCTGACTTTC. Based on the CDR3 plus reference TRBV11-2 and TRBJ2-6, the full variable domain is EAGVAQSPRYKIIEKRQSVAFWCNPISGHATLYWYQQILGQGPKLLIQFQNNGVVDDSQLPKDRFSAERLKGVDSTLKIQPAKLEDSAVYLCASSYTVSGANVLTFGAGSRLTVL.

Details on this clonotype: This clone may be a read error of a much larger clone one base away. Lacking the conserved final phenylalanine or tryptophan, this CDR3 likely reflects a read error. The gene calls are TRBV7-8 and TRBJ1-2; 10 bases match TRBD1. This CDR3 is built from 14 residues. V gave up 5 bases and J gave up 6 bases; unmatched junction bases: 6. The germline V gene has CDR1 SGHVS and CDR2 FQNEAQ. The CDR3 reads CASSTDRGFNGYTI. The CDR3 bases are TGTGCCAGCAGCACGGACAGGGGGTTTAATGGCTACACCATC.

In this sample, this clonotype turned up a few times. This chain uses TRBV28 with TRBJ2-1, with 9 bases fitting TRBD1. The V segment lost 2 bases and the J segment 7 bases; nucleotides outside the gene matches: 3. This CDR3 region has 14 residues. Germline values: CDR1 MDHEN, CDR2 SYDVKM. CDR3 region: CASSLGTGWNEQFF. The CDR3 nucleotides read TGTGCCAGCAGTTTAGGGACAGGGTGGAATGAGCAGTTCTTC.

Of note for this clonotype: The germline gene is not matched at one end of the junction; a read error may be the cause. The chain links TRBV7-7 to TRBJ2-1, with TRBD2 matching over 14 bases. This CDR3 spans 18 amino acids. CDR1 is SSHAT, CDR2 FNYEAQ, per germline (reference sequence). CDR3 coding DNA: TGTGCTAGCACCGCCGCGACTAGCGGGAGGGGGTCCTACAATGAGCAGTTCTTC. Protein product: CASTAATSGRGSYNEQFF.

V usage is TRBV20-1 and J usage is TRBJ2-1, with D unresolved. The CDR3 runs 13 residues. Trimming removed 2 bases at V and 7 bases at J, with 12 bases between. Germline V gives CDR1 DFQATT, CDR2 SNEGSKA (reference sequence). CDR3 sequence: CSARPDHLNEQFF. The CDR3 DNA follows: TGCAGTGCTAGACCGGACCACCTTAATGAGCAGTTCTTC.

The chain combines TRBV5-1 with TRBJ2-5; the match to TRBD2 covers 9 bases. Germline V lookup: CDR1 SGHRS, CDR2 YFSETQ. V shed 3 bases, J shed 1 base, and the junction held 7 bases outside the gene matches. The CDR3 loop spans 16 amino acids. The CDR3 sequence is CASSSPLAGIQETQYF. DNA of the CDR3: TGCGCCAGCAGCTCCCCACTAGCGGGCATCCAAGAGACCCAGTACTTC. Full variable domain (rest looked up from reference TRBV5-1 and TRBJ2-5): KAGVTQTPRYLIKTRGQQVTLSCSPISGHRSVSWYQQTPGQGLQFLFEYFSETQRNKGNFPGRFSGRQFSNSRSEMNVSTLELGDSALYLCASSSPLAGIQETQYFGPGTRLLVL.

This CDR3 is CASSSRDLQGGTGELFF. As DNA, the CDR3 is TGTGCCAGCAGTTCCCGAGATCTCCAGGGAGGCACCGGGGAGCTGTTTTTT. The chain combines TRBV27 with TRBJ2-2, with D perhaps matching TRBD2 (6 bases). Germline V CDR1 and CDR2: MNHEY, SMNVEV (reference sequence). The CDR3 runs to 17 residues. Trimming took off 4 bases at V and 4 bases at J, with 19 bases between the two ends.

The CDR3 is CSADFSGGWFETQYF. The CDR3 coding sequence is TGCAGTGCTGACTTTAGCGGGGGCTGGTTTGAGACCCAGTACTTC. The chain employs TRBV20-1 and TRBJ2-5, with 9 positions matching TRBD2. The CDR3 totals 15 residues. The J segment lost 5 bases and the V segment lost 5 bases, leaving 12 bases of the junction unmatched. The germline V gene has CDR1 DFQATT and CDR2 SNEGSKA (reference sequence).

Only a few counts were recorded for this clonotype. The chain combines TRBV5-1 with TRBJ2-1, with D possibly called TRBD1 or TRBD2 (6 bases each). The CDR3 loop spans 17 amino acids. CDR1 is SGHRS, CDR2 YFSETQ, per germline. V was trimmed by 0 bases and J by 5 bases, leaving 18 bases between them. CDR3 protein: CASSLEGPWGADNEQFF. CDR3 nucleotide sequence: TGCGCCAGCAGCTTGGAAGGCCCATGGGGGGCTGACAATGAGCAGTTCTTC.

Only a few counts were recorded for this clonotype. This sequence joins TRBV3-1 and TRBJ2-1, with D unclear. Germline V gives CDR1 LGHDT, CDR2 YNNKEL (reference sequence). The CDR3 is 16 residues long. With 0 bases removed from V and 6 bases from J, the gap between germline ends came to 15 bases. The CDR3 coding sequence is TGTGCCAGCAGCCAAGAGTTTTTCGCAGGCGCCAATGAGCAGTTCTTC. Protein product: CASSQEFFAGANEQFF.

In this sample, this clonotype turned up once. This sequence joins TRBV3-1 and TRBJ2-3; weak D call: TRBD1 (6 bases). Germline loops: CDR1 LGHDT, CDR2 YNNKEL (reference sequence). V was shortened by 3 bases and J by 4 bases, with 20 bases between the two germline ends. This CDR3 is built from 17 residues. As DNA, the CDR3 is TGTGCCAGCAGCCAGGGGATTGGGGGCCCGCCTGCAGATACGCAGTATTTT. Its protein is CASSQGIGGPPADTQYF.

The chain employs TRBV7-2 and TRBJ2-1; the D gene could be TRBD1 or TRBD2 (6 bases each). The CDR3 covers 15 residues. The V end was cut by 5 bases, the J end by 0 bases, with 11 bases between. Germline CDR1 and CDR2: SGHTA and FQGNSA. The CDR3 DNA is TGTGCCAGCAGCGGGGGGCCTCCCTCCTACAATGAGCAGTTCTTC. Translating it yields CASSGGPPSYNEQFF.